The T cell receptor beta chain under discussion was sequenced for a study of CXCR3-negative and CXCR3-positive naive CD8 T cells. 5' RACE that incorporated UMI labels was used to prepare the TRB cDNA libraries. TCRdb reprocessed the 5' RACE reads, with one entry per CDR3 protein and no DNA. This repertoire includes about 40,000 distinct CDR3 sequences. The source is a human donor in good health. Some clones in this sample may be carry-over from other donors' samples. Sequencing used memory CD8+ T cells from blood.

The chain's CDR3 is CASSQDSASGGRNTGELFF. V gene TRBV4-2 combines with J gene TRBJ2-2; TCRdb proposes TRBD2, but this gene call is untestable without DNA. Germline V gives CDR1 LGHNA, CDR2 YNFKEQ. This CDR3 has 19 amino acids.